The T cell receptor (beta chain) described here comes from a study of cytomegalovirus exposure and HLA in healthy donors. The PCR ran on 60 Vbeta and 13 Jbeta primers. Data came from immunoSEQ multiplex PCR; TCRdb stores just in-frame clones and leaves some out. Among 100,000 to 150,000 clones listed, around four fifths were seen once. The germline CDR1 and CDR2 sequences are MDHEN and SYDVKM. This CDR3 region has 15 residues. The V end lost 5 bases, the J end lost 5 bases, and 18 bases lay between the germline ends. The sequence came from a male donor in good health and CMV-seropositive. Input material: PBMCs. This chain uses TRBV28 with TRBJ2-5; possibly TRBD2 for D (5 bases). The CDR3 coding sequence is TGTGCCAGCAGTGGGAGACACCAGTCGGGGGAGACCCAGTACTTC. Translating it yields CASSGRHQSGETQYF.